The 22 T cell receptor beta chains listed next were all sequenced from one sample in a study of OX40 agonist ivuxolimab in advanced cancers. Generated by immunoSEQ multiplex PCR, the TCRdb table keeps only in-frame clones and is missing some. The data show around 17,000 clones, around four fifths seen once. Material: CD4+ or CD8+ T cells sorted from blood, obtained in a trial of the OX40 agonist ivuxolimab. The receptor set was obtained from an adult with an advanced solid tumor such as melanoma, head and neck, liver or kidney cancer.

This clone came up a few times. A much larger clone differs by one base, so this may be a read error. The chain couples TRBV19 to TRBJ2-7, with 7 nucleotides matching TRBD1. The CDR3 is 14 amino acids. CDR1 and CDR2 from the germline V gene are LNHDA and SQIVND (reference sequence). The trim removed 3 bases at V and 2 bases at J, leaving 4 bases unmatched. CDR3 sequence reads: CASSMGTAAYEQYF. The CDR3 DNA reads TGTGCCAGTAGTATGGGGACAGCCGCCTACGAGCAGTACTTC.

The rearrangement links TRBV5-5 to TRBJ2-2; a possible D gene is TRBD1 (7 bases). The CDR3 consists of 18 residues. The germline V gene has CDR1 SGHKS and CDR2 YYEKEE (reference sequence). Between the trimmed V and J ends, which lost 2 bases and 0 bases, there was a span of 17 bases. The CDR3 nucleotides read TGTGCCAGCAGCTTCCGGAGGGGGCTCGGGGCGAACACCGGGGAGCTGTTTTTT. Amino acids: CASSFRRGLGANTGELFF.

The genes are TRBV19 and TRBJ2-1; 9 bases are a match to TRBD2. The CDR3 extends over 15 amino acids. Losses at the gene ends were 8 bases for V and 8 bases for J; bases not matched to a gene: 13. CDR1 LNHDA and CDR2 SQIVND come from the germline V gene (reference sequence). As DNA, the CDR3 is TGTGCCAGTTCAGACCGGCTAGCGGGAACCTATGAGCAGTTCTTC. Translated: CASSDRLAGTYEQFF.

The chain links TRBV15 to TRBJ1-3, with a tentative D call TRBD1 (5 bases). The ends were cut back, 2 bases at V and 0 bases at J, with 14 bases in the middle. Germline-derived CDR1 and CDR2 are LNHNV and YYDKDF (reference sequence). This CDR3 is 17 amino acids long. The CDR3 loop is CATSRRAGPNSGNTIYF. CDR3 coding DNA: TGTGCCACCAGCAGACGGGCGGGACCGAACTCTGGAAACACCATATATTTT.

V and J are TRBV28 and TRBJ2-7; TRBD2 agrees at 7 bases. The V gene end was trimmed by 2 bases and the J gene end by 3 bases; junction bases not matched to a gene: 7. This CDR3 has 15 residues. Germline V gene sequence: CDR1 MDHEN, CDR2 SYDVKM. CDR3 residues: CASSLGLAANYEQYF. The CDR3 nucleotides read TGTGCCAGCAGTTTAGGGCTAGCGGCAAACTACGAGCAGTACTTC.

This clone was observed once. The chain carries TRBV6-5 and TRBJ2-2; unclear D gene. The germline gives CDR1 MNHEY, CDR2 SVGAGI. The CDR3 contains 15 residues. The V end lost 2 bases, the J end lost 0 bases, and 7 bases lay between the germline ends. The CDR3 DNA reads TGTGCCAGCAGTTACATGGCTTCGAACACCGGGGAGCTGTTTTTT. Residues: CASSYMASNTGELFF.

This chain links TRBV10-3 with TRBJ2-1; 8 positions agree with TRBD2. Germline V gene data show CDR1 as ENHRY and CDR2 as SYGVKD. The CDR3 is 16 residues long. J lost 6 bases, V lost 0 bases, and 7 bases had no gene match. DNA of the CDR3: TGTGCCATCAGTGAGTCGGCGGGGGGTCTCGGCAATGAGCAGTTCTTC. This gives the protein CAISESAGGLGNEQFF.

CDR3 sequence reads: CASFSGQGPIYEQYF. The DNA for the CDR3 is TGTGCCAGTTTCTCGGGACAGGGTCCCATCTACGAGCAGTACTTC. The chain combines TRBV6-5 with TRBJ2-7; the match to TRBD1 covers 9 bases. Trimming removed 9 bases from V and 3 bases from J; junction bases left unmatched: 12. CDR1 and CDR2 (germline): MNHEY, SVGAGI. This CDR3 spans 15 amino acids.

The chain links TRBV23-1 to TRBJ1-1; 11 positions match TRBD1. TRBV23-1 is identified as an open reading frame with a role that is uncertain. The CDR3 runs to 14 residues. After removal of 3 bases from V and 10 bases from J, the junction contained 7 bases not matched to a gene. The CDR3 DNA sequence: TGCGCCAGCAGTCAGCATGGACAGGGGGCCGCAGCTTTCTTT. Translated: CASSQHGQGAAAFF.

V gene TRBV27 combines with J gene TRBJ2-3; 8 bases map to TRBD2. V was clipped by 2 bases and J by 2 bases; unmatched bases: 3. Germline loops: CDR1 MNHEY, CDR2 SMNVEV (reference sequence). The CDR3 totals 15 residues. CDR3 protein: CASSLTSGNTDTQYF. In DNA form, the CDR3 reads TGTGCCAGCAGTTTAACTAGCGGAAACACAGATACGCAGTATTTT.

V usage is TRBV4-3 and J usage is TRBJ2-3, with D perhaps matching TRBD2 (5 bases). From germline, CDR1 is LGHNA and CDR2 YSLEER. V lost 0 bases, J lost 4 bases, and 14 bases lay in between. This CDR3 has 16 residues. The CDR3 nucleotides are TGCGCCAGCAGCCAAGAACGACTACTAGGTCCAGATACGCAGTATTTT. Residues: CASSQERLLGPDTQYF.

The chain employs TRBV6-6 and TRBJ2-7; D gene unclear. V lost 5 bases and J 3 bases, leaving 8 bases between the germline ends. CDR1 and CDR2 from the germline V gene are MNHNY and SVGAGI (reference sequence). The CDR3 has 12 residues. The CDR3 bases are TGTGCCAGCAGTACGGGCAGCTACGAGCAGTACTTC. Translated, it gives CASSTGSYEQYF.

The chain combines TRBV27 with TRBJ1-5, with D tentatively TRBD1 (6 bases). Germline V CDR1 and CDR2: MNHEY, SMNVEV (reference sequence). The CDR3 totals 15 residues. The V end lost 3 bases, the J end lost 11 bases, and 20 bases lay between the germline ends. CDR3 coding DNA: TGTGCCAGCAGTTTGCGGTGGGGGGCTTTTGAGTCCCAGCATTTT. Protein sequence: CASSLRWGAFESQHF.

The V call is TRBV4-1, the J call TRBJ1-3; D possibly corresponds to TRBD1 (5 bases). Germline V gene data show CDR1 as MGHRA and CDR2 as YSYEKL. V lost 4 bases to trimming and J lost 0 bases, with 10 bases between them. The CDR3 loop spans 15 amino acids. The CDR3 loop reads CASSRSRGSGNTIYF. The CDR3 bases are TGCGCCAGCAGCCGCTCGAGGGGCTCTGGAAACACCATATATTTT.

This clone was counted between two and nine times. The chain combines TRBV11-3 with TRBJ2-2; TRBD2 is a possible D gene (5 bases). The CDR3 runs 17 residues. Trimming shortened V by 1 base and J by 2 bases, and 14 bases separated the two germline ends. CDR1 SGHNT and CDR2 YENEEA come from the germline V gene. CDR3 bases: TGTGCCAGCAGCTTAGGGCTAGCCGGGCCCAACACCGGGGAGCTGTTTTTT. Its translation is CASSLGLAGPNTGELFF.

The CDR3 spells CASDDGTEAFF. The CDR3 nucleotides are TGTGCCAGCGACGACGGGACTGAAGCTTTCTTT. The J gene is TRBJ1-1, the V gene TRBV6-5; D call uncertain. CDR1 MNHEY and CDR2 SVGAGI come from the germline V gene. The CDR3 is made up of 11 amino acids. Trimming shortened V by 8 bases and J by 5 bases, and 9 bases separated the two germline ends.

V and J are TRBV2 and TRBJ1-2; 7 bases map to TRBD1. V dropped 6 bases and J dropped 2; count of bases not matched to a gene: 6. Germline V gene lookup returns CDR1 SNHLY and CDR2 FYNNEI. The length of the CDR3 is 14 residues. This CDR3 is CASSLEGGNYGYTF. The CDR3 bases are TGTGCCAGCAGCTTAGAAGGGGGCAACTATGGCTACACCTTC. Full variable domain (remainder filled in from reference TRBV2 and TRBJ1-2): EPEVTQTPSHQVTQMGQEVILRCVPISNHLYFYWYRQILGQKVEFLVSFYNNEISEKSEIFDDQFSVERPDGSNFTLKIRSTKLEDSAMYFCASSLEGGNYGYTFGSGTRLTVV.

Written as DNA, the CDR3 is TGTGCCACCGGGGCGGGCCTCAGCACAGATACGCAGTATTTT. This encodes CATGAGLSTDTQYF. This chain uses TRBV27 with TRBJ2-3, with D tentatively TRBD1 or TRBD2 (5 bases each). In germline, CDR1 is MNHEY, CDR2 SMNVEV (reference sequence). Trimming cost V 10 bases and J 0 bases, with 14 bases left between them. This CDR3 spans 14 amino acids.

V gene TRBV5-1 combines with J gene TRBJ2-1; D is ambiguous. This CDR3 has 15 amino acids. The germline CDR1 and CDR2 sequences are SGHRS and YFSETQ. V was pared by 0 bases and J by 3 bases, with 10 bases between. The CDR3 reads CASSLELGVYNEQFF. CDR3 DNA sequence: TGCGCCAGCAGCTTGGAACTGGGCGTCTACAATGAGCAGTTCTTC. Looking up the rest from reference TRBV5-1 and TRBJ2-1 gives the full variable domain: KAGVTQTPRYLIKTRGQQVTLSCSPISGHRSVSWYQQTPGQGLQFLFEYFSETQRNKGNFPGRFSGRQFSNSRSEMNVSTLELGDSALYLCASSLELGVYNEQFFGPGTRLTVL.

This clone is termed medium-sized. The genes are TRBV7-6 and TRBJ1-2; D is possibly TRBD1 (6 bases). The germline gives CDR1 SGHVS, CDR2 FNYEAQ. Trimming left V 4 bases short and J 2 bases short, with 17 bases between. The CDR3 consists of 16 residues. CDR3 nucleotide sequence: TGTGCCAGCAGCTCCTTCGCGGGGGCGGAGAACTATGGCTACACCTTC. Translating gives CASSSFAGAENYGYTF.

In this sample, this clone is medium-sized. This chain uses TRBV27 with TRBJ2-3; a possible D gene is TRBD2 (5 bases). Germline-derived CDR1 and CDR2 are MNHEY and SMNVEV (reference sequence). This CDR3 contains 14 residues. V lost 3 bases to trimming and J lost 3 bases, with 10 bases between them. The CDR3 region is CASSLWTGTDTQYF. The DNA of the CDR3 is TGTGCCAGCAGTTTGTGGACTGGGACAGATACGCAGTATTTT.

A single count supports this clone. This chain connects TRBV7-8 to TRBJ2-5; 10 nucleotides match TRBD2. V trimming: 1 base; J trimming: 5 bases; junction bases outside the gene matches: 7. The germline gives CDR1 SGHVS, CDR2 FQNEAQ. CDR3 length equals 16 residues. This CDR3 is CASSLGAAGGLETQYF. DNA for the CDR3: TGTGCCAGCAGCTTAGGAGCAGCGGGGGGGCTGGAGACCCAGTACTTC.